This T cell receptor beta chain is drawn from a study of blood T cell repertoires in COVID-19. About the research overall: COVID-19 samples collected from the United States, Italy and Spain covered acute and convalescent phases.

The CDR3 spans 16 residues. V dropped 5 bases and J dropped 8; count of bases not matched to a gene: 13. Germline lookup yields CDR1 SGHNT and CDR2 YENEEA. Recruitment covered about 26 US areas and drew participants whose ages spanned roughly 18 to 90 years. Sequencing was performed with immunoSEQ multiplex PCR; in TCRdb, only in-frame clones are kept and a portion is missing. Of about 210,000 clones detected, around 81% appear once; the ten largest clones hold around 4.7%. Specimen: PBMCs or T cells enriched from blood (not recorded which). The chain couples TRBV11-3 to TRBJ1-4, with 8 bases fitting TRBD1. This TCR came from a man younger than 45 with acute COVID-19. CDR3 residues: CASSPPRTGKGEKLFF. CDR3 nucleotides: TGTGCCAGCAGCCCCCCCCGGACAGGGAAAGGAGAAAAACTGTTTTTT.